These 17 T cell receptor beta chains came from one sample sequenced in a study of PD-1 blockade in mismatch repair-deficient tumors. Repertoires were generated with immunoSEQ multiplex PCR, while TCRdb's copy carries only in-frame clones and drops some. The data contain 16,000 or so clones, about 80% of them singletons. Their specific antigens are unknown. The time point was: 10-day in vitro stimulation with candidate neoantigen peptide 5. The material was cells cultured in vitro, obtained from a patient treated with pembrolizumab. Source of these receptors: an adult with mismatch repair-deficient cancer.

The rearrangement joins TRBV6-5 to TRBJ2-7, with TRBD2 matching over 8 bases. Looked up from germline, CDR1 is MNHEY and CDR2 is SVGAGI. The CDR3 is 14 residues long. V dropped 4 bases and J dropped 0; count of bases not matched to a gene: 2. In nucleotides, the CDR3 is TGTGCCAGCAGTTTAAGCGGGAGCTCCTACGAGCAGTACTTC. Translated, it gives CASSLSGSSYEQYF.

The rearrangement joins TRBV7-2 to TRBJ2-3, with 8 bases lining up with TRBD2. CDR3 size: 16 residues. The trim removed 0 bases at V and 5 bases at J, leaving 7 bases unmatched. CDR1 SGHTA and CDR2 FQGNSA come from the germline V gene. The CDR3 DNA is TGTGCCAGCAGCTTAGCGAAGGCAGCGGGAGAAGATACGCAGTATTTT. Encoded protein: CASSLAKAAGEDTQYF.

This clone appeared once. This chain connects TRBV5-4 to TRBJ2-5; 11 bases are a match to TRBD2. J was trimmed by 2 bases and V by 7 bases; bases with no gene match: 7. The CDR3 contains 15 residues. CDR1 and CDR2 (germline): SGHNT, YYREEE (reference sequence). As DNA, the CDR3 is TGTGCCAGCGGGGGGACTAGCGGTAAACAAGAGACCCAGTACTTC. Protein product: CASGGTSGKQETQYF. The full variable domain, in which reference TRBV5-4 and TRBJ2-5 provide the parts outside the CDR3, is ETGVTQSPTHLIKTRGQQVTLRCSSQSGHNTVSWYQQALGQGPQFIFQYYREEENGRGNFPPRFSGLQFPNYSSELNVNALELDDSALYLCASGGTSGKQETQYFGPGTRLLVL.

The V gene is TRBV13, the J gene TRBJ2-7, with D hard to call. Germline CDR1 and CDR2: PRHDT and FYEKMQ (reference sequence). V dropped 7 bases and J dropped 2 bases, with 12 bases sitting between them. The CDR3 is made up of 13 amino acids. CDR3: CASTLSPTYEQYF. CDR3 sequence (DNA): TGTGCCAGCACCCTCTCACCTACCTACGAGCAGTACTTC. The full variable domain, in which reference TRBV13 and TRBJ2-7 provide the parts outside the CDR3, is AAGVIQSPRHLIKEKRETATLKCYPIPRHDTVYWYQQGPGQDPQFLISFYEKMQSDKGSIPDRFSAQQFSDYHSELNMSSLELGDSALYFCASTLSPTYEQYFGPGTRLTVT.

V is TRBV10-2 and J is TRBJ1-5; 10 positions match TRBD1. V was clipped by 6 bases and J by 5 bases; unmatched bases: 7. Germline V gene lookup returns CDR1 WSHSY and CDR2 SAAADI. This CDR3 has 15 amino acids. The CDR3 DNA sequence: TGCGCCAGCAGCCCGGGACAGGGGTACTATCAGCCCCAGCATTTT. Translated, it gives CASSPGQGYYQPQHF.

The rearrangement joins TRBV29-1 to TRBJ2-1; tentatively, D is TRBD1 (6 bases). This CDR3 has 12 residues. The germline V and J ends were trimmed by 5 bases and 9 bases, with 14 bases remaining between them. The germline CDR1 and CDR2 sequences are SQVTM and ANQGSEA. As DNA, the CDR3 is TGCAGCGTTTACAGGGTAGAGACTGAGCAGTTCTTC. Protein product: CSVYRVETEQFF.

J is TRBJ2-7 and V is TRBV2; the match to TRBD1 covers 9 bases. The germline gives CDR1 SNHLY, CDR2 FYNNEI. CDR3 length equals 15 residues. V was clipped by 7 bases and J by 3 bases; unmatched bases: 10. The CDR3 loop is CASIPRDRDIYEQYF. The CDR3 DNA reads TGTGCCAGCATTCCGCGGGACAGGGATATCTACGAGCAGTACTTC.

This sequence joins TRBV4-1 and TRBJ2-7; weak D call: TRBD1 (6 bases). The CDR3 has 18 residues. V was clipped by 0 bases and J by 5 bases, with 23 bases between them. Germline V gene lookup returns CDR1 MGHRA and CDR2 YSYEKL. Here the CDR3 reads CASSQDIIIQGYSNEQYF. The CDR3 coding sequence is TGCGCCAGCAGCCAAGATATAATAATACAGGGATATTCCAACGAGCAGTACTTC.

This sequence joins TRBV7-9 and TRBJ2-1, with 11 bases aligning to TRBD2. Unmatched junction bases numbered 1, after V lost 0 bases and J lost 6 bases. Germline lookup yields CDR1 SEHNR and CDR2 FQNEAQ (reference sequence). The CDR3 is 15 residues long. The CDR3 sequence is CASSLAGLAANEQFF. CDR3 nucleotide sequence: TGTGCCAGCAGCTTAGCGGGACTAGCGGCCAATGAGCAGTTCTTC.

This clone was seen only once. The gene calls are TRBV2 and TRBJ2-1, with 13 bases matching TRBD2. CDR3 length: 15 residues. V gave up 5 bases and J gave up 6 bases; unmatched junction bases: 4. Germline lookup yields CDR1 SNHLY and CDR2 FYNNEI. The CDR3 nucleotides read TGTGCCAGCAGTTGGACTAGCGGGAGCCCCAATGAGCAGTTCTTC. Its translation: CASSWTSGSPNEQFF.

The rearrangement links TRBV4-1 to TRBJ2-6; the D gene is possibly TRBD1 (6 bases). CDR1 MGHRA and CDR2 YSYEKL come from the germline V gene. The V and J ends lost 3 bases and 2 bases respectively, with 23 bases between them. CDR3 length equals 20 residues. This chain's CDR3 is CASSQEDRPGVFAGANVLTF. CDR3 nucleotides: TGCGCCAGCAGCCAGGAAGACAGGCCTGGGGTTTTTGCTGGGGCCAACGTCCTGACTTTC.

This rearrangement joins TRBV11-2 to TRBJ2-7; TRBD1 is a possible D gene (6 bases). Germline loops: CDR1 SGHAT, CDR2 FQNNGV. Between the trimmed V and J ends, which lost 1 base and 0 bases, there was a span of 10 bases. The CDR3 loop spans 15 amino acids. The chain's CDR3 is CASSLVTGSSYEQYF. As DNA, the CDR3 is TGTGCCAGCAGCTTAGTAACAGGGAGCTCCTACGAGCAGTACTTC.

This clone was observed a single time. The chain recombines TRBV30 with TRBJ2-3; D not resolved. CDR1 is GTSNPN, CDR2 SVGIG, per germline (reference sequence). Trimming took off 3 bases at V and 2 bases at J, with 9 bases between the two ends. The CDR3 extends over 13 amino acids. This CDR3 is CAWSVGFTDTQYF. The CDR3 DNA sequence: TGTGCCTGGAGCGTAGGATTCACAGATACGCAGTATTTT.

In this sample, this clone turned up once. This chain links TRBV29-1 with TRBJ2-7, with 10 bases fitting TRBD1. V was pared by 5 bases and J by 7 bases, with 8 bases of the junction left unmatched. The CDR3 has 13 residues. Germline CDR1 and CDR2: SQVTM and ANQGSEA. The CDR3 region has the DNA TGCAGCGTTTTCGGACAGGGGGGCCGGGAGCAGTACTTC. Translation gives CSVFGQGGREQYF.

The V call is TRBV9, the J call TRBJ2-7; TRBD2 agrees at 10 bases. CDR3 size: 17 residues. Germline-derived CDR1 and CDR2 are SGDLS and YYNGEE. The trim removed 0 bases at V and 3 bases at J, leaving 9 bases unmatched. The DNA for the CDR3 is TGTGCCAGCAGCGTAGACGGGGTAGCGGGAGGCTACTACGAGCAGTACTTC. It yields the protein CASSVDGVAGGYYEQYF.

This chain joins TRBV21-1 and TRBJ1-1; no check of the table's D call, TRBD1, against the DNA was made. TRBV21-1 is labeled a pseudogene. The CDR3 consists of 12 residues. The chain's CDR3 is CASSLMQVEAFF. The CDR3 nucleotides read TGTGCCAGCAGCCTGATGCAGGTTGAAGCTTTCTTT.

This sequence joins TRBV6-5 and TRBJ2-5; unclear D gene. Per germline, CDR1 MNHEY and CDR2 SVGAGI. V dropped 5 bases and J dropped 5 bases, with 12 bases sitting between them. This CDR3 is built from 13 residues. The CDR3 loop is CASSQGRPETQYF. The CDR3 DNA is TGTGCCAGCAGTCAAGGCCGTCCGGAGACCCAGTACTTC.